This T cell receptor (beta chain) was found in a study of T cells in Graves' hyperthyroidism and ophthalmopathy. Study in general: Peripheral blood collection took place at initial diagnosis, before any treatment.

CDR3 length equals 15 residues. Trimming took off 4 bases at V and 4 bases at J, with 19 bases between the two ends. Germline V gene sequence: CDR1 GTSNPN, CDR2 SVGIG (reference sequence). TCR beta CDR3 regions were amplified from RNA. A first-round RT-PCR of the TCR CDR3 used the HTBI primer set. In TCRdb, the multiplex PCR reads were re-called with MiXCR into one record per CDR3 protein. The sample consists of 500,000 or so distinct CDR3 sequences, about 15% of them appearing once. This clonotype was seen only a few times. Each person with ophthalmopathy scored at least 3 on the Clinical Activity Score, reached NOSPECS grade 4 or higher, and had been ill under 3 months. Investigators excluded patients with uncontrolled infection, other autoimmune disease, pregnancy or lactation. PBMCs were sourced from more than 9 ml fresh peripheral blood.

This TCR came from a woman in her late teens or twenties with Graves' ophthalmopathy. The material sequenced was blood. The chain uses TRBV30 and TRBJ2-5; D uncertain. In DNA, the CDR3 is TGTGCCTGGACCCCCCTCTACGACTCATCAGAGACCCAGTACTTC. Translating gives CAWTPLYDSSETQYF.